One T cell receptor beta chain is described in this entry. The antigen remains undetermined. Germline V gene data show CDR1 as SGHDN and CDR2 as FVKESK. The CDR3 sequence is 14 residues long. V lost 1 base and J 9 bases, leaving 13 bases between the germline ends. The sample comes from a study of vaccination effects on CD4 cells after COVID-19. Generated by immunoSEQ multiplex PCR, the TCRdb table keeps only in-frame clones and is missing some. The table has around 60,000 clones, 70% to 80% seen once; the top ten hold approximately 2.8%. With approximately ten days of culture completed, CD4+ T cells were isolated.

This receptor was identified in a human donor who received a COVID-19 vaccine. This chain joins TRBV14 and TRBJ2-4, with D possibly being TRBD2 (6 bases). The sequencing here drew on CD4+ T cells from PBMCs cultured without peptide, taken before COVID-19 vaccination. The CDR3 is CASSQAGGVGIQYF. CDR3 DNA sequence: TGTGCCAGCAGCCAAGCAGGAGGGGTAGGCATTCAGTACTTC.